Below are 23 T cell receptor beta chains sequenced from a single sample in a study of identical twins. TCRdb analysed the 5' RACE reads with MiXCR anew, one entry per CDR3 protein. The sample consists of about 470,000 distinct CDR3 sequences, 20% to 25% of them appearing once. This sample was shared with a second study, whose subject was T cells expressing NK-cell markers.

The sample was CD4+ T cells sorted from blood. The receptors stem from a woman aged 18 to 35 in good health.

The chain carries TRBV29-1 and TRBJ2-1, with D perhaps matching TRBD2 (6 bases). The germline gives CDR1 SQVTM, CDR2 ANQGSEA. The CDR3 is 14 residues long. V lost 1 base to trimming and J lost 2 bases, with 9 bases between them. The CDR3 loop is CSVEGASAYNEQFF. Here the CDR3 DNA reads TGCAGCGTTGAAGGGGCTAGCGCCTACAATGAGCAGTTCTTC.

The gene calls are TRBV20-1 and TRBJ2-3; 7 bases match TRBD2. Germline V gene sequence: CDR1 DFQATT, CDR2 SNEGSKA (reference sequence). The J segment lost 0 bases and the V segment lost 3 bases, leaving 15 bases of the junction unmatched. There are 18 residues in the CDR3. The CDR3 DNA is TGCAGTGCTAGTTTCTTGCGGGAGTGGGGGTTGAGCACAGATACGCAGTATTTT. As protein: CSASFLREWGLSTDTQYF.

CDR3 loop: CATASTSYNEQFF. The DNA of the CDR3 is TGTGCCACCGCCTCCACCTCCTACAATGAGCAGTTCTTC. The V and J genes are TRBV10-3 and TRBJ2-1; D call uncertain. Trimming pared 10 bases from V and 0 bases from J, leaving 10 bases between. The CDR3 runs to 13 residues. Germline-derived CDR1 and CDR2 are ENHRY and SYGVKD.

The genes are TRBV7-9 and TRBJ2-1; D ambiguous. The CDR3 totals 13 residues. V gave up 6 bases and J gave up 8 bases, with 14 bases separating them. The germline gives CDR1 SEHNR, CDR2 FQNEAQ (reference sequence). CDR3 in DNA: TGTGCCAGCAGGTTGACTTCTACCCATGAGCAGTTCTTC. Protein: CASRLTSTHEQFF.

The chain recombines TRBV20-1 with TRBJ2-2, with 9 bases aligning to TRBD1. The germline CDR1 and CDR2 sequences are DFQATT and SNEGSKA (reference sequence). The length of the CDR3 is 15 residues. Losses at the gene ends were 0 bases for V and 5 bases for J; bases not matched to a gene: 4. The CDR3 reads CSAREGTGRTGELFF. DNA of the CDR3: TGCAGTGCTAGAGAGGGGACAGGGAGGACCGGGGAGCTGTTTTTT.

Only a few counts were recorded for this clonotype. The genes are TRBV5-1 and TRBJ2-1, with 13 bases that match TRBD2. The CDR3 runs 16 residues. Germline assignment: CDR1 SGHRS and CDR2 YFSETQ. The junction had 5 bases not matched to a gene; V was cut back by 3 bases and J by 5 bases. The chain's CDR3 is CASSSLLAGGNNEQFF. CDR3 nucleotides: TGCGCCAGCAGCTCCTTACTAGCGGGAGGGAACAATGAGCAGTTCTTC.

This rearrangement joins TRBV5-1 to TRBJ2-1; D is unclear. The germline V gene encodes CDR1 SGHRS and CDR2 YFSETQ. This CDR3 is built from 16 residues. Trimming stripped 6 bases from V and 0 bases from J, with 16 bases between. The CDR3 spells CASMPMRSASYNEQFF. Written as DNA, the CDR3 is TGCGCCAGCATGCCTATGCGTAGTGCCTCCTACAATGAGCAGTTCTTC.

The V call is TRBV10-3, the J call TRBJ2-7; D might be TRBD1 or TRBD2, each matching 5 bases. The V and J ends lost 10 bases and 2 bases respectively, with 12 bases between them. There are 12 residues in the CDR3. The germline gives CDR1 ENHRY, CDR2 SYGVKD. CDR3 DNA: TGTGCCACCCGGGACCGAACCTACGAGCAGTACTTC. This codes for CATRDRTYEQYF.

In its sample, this clonotype was seen many times. The chain couples TRBV20-1 to TRBJ1-3; TRBD1 might be the D (6 bases). Germline values: CDR1 DFQATT, CDR2 SNEGSKA (reference sequence). V was cut by 0 bases and J by 4 bases, with 16 bases left in between. The CDR3 has 16 residues. CDR3 in amino acids: CSARDQGTLVGNTIYF. CDR3 in DNA: TGCAGTGCTAGAGATCAGGGGACGTTGGTGGGAAACACCATATATTTT.

This clonotype appeared a few times. The rearrangement uses TRBV9 and TRBJ2-7; D uncertain. This CDR3 region has 15 residues. Germline CDR1 is SGDLS and CDR2 is YYNGEE. Between the trimmed V and J ends, which lost 4 bases and 4 bases, there was a span of 18 bases. The CDR3 spells CASSPRPVEPYEQYF. Here the CDR3 DNA reads TGTGCCAGCAGCCCACGCCCCGTCGAACCATACGAGCAGTACTTC.

CDR3 nucleotides: TGTGCGACCACAACAGGGACTTTCACAGATACGCAGTATTTT. This gives the protein CATTTGTFTDTQYF. The chain employs TRBV11-2 and TRBJ2-3, with D possibly being TRBD1 or TRBD2 (6 bases each). CDR3 length equals 14 residues. Germline CDR1 SGHAT, CDR2 FQNNGV.

This chain links TRBV5-1 with TRBJ2-1, with 7 bases lining up with TRBD1. V shed 2 bases, J shed 2 bases, and the junction held 7 bases outside the gene matches. This CDR3 is built from 16 residues. Germline V gene data show CDR1 as SGHRS and CDR2 as YFSETQ. CDR3 residues: CASSFEGATPYNEQFF. DNA of the CDR3: TGCGCCAGCAGCTTCGAGGGGGCTACCCCCTACAATGAGCAGTTCTTC.

The chain joins TRBV2 to TRBJ1-1; no definite D call. CDR3 length: 12 residues. Germline lookup yields CDR1 SNHLY and CDR2 FYNNEI. V was pared by 5 bases and J by 2 bases, with 6 bases between. The CDR3 region has the DNA TGTGCCAGCAGTACAGTCAACACTGAAGCTTTCTTT. Its translation is CASSTVNTEAFF.

The rearrangement joins TRBV20-1 to TRBJ2-7, with D perhaps TRBD1 or TRBD2 (6 bases each). Trimming stripped 3 bases from V and 7 bases from J, with 19 bases between. The CDR3 spans 14 residues. In germline, CDR1 is DFQATT, CDR2 SNEGSKA (reference sequence). The CDR3 loop reads CSASGQGRILEQYF. Written as DNA, the CDR3 is TGCAGTGCTAGTGGGCAGGGGAGGATTTTGGAGCAGTACTTC.

The CDR3 spells CASGLPAGFGTDTQYF. CDR3 in DNA: TGTGCTAGTGGTTTGCCAGCGGGTTTTGGGACAGATACGCAGTATTTT. The genes are TRBV12-5 and TRBJ2-3, with D possibly being TRBD2 (6 bases). This CDR3 has 16 residues. Germline V gene lookup returns CDR1 LGHNT and CDR2 FRNRAP. V lost 2 bases and J 3 bases, leaving 15 bases between the germline ends.

A few counts support this clonotype. The chain couples TRBV12-3 or TRBV12-4 to TRBJ2-7; possibly TRBD1 for D (5 bases). This CDR3 region has 15 residues. V was trimmed by 5 bases and J by 4 bases, leaving 18 bases between them. CDR3 sequence: CASSPAQDSFYEQYF. CDR3 in DNA: TGTGCCAGCAGTCCTGCCCAAGACAGTTTTTACGAGCAGTACTTC.

This clonotype was found a few times. The CDR3: CASSFISDRGYEQYF. The CDR3 bases are TGCGCCAGCAGCTTTATATCGGACAGGGGGTACGAGCAGTACTTC. The chain uses TRBV5-1 and TRBJ2-7, with 10 bases matching TRBD1. V was pared by 2 bases and J by 4 bases, with 6 bases of the junction left unmatched. Germline CDR1 and CDR2: SGHRS and YFSETQ. This CDR3 is built from 15 residues.

This chain joins TRBV20-1 and TRBJ1-5; 7 bases match TRBD1. The CDR3 covers 14 residues. Losses at the gene ends were 5 bases for V and 6 bases for J; bases not matched to a gene: 10. Germline CDR1 reads DFQATT; CDR2 reads SNEGSKA (reference sequence). CDR3 in DNA: TGCAGTGCTTCCGGACAGGAAAAAGGTCAGCCCCAGCATTTT. Protein sequence: CSASGQEKGQPQHF.

This clonotype was detected a few times. This chain joins TRBV20-1 and TRBJ2-6; D call uncertain. The CDR3 contains 15 residues. Trimming removed 6 bases from V and 0 bases from J, with 12 bases in between. Germline CDR1 DFQATT, CDR2 SNEGSKA (reference sequence). CDR3 protein: CSAQTFASGANVLTF. The CDR3 bases are TGCAGTGCCCAGACTTTTGCCTCTGGGGCCAACGTCCTGACTTTC.

This clonotype turned up a few times. The rearrangement links TRBV5-6 to TRBJ1-2; no reliable D call. The ends were cut back, 6 bases at V and 10 bases at J, with 13 bases in the middle. This CDR3 has 11 amino acids. Looked up from germline, CDR1 is SGHDT and CDR2 is YYEEEE. The CDR3 is CASNRVNDYTF. The CDR3 DNA reads TGTGCCAGCAACCGTGTGAATGACTACACCTTC.

The chain combines TRBV20-1 with TRBJ1-5; TRBD1 matches 7 bases. Germline V gives CDR1 DFQATT, CDR2 SNEGSKA (reference sequence). J was trimmed by 0 bases and V by 1 base; bases with no gene match: 3. The CDR3 covers 15 residues. The CDR3: CSARVQGISNQPQHF. The CDR3 DNA follows: TGCAGTGCTAGAGTACAGGGGATTAGCAATCAGCCCCAGCATTTT.

This chain connects TRBV6-2 or TRBV6-3 to TRBJ2-2; 8 positions agree with TRBD1. The CDR3 covers 16 residues. After removal of 6 bases from V and 2 bases from J, the junction contained 8 bases not matched to a gene. CDR1 MNHEY and CDR2 SVGEGT come from the germline V gene. The CDR3 is CASSKQGEANTGELFF. CDR3 coding DNA: TGTGCCAGCAGCAAACAGGGGGAGGCCAACACCGGGGAGCTGTTTTTT.

This clonotype has only a few counts. The genes are TRBV18 and TRBJ2-4; D not resolved. Per the germline V gene, CDR1 is KGHSH and CDR2 is LQKENI. The V end lost 3 bases, the J end lost 0 bases, and 9 bases lay between the germline ends. The CDR3 has 15 residues. The CDR3 DNA reads TGTGCCAGCTCACCCCCGACGGGAGCCAAAAACATTCAGTACTTC. The encoded protein is CASSPPTGAKNIQYF.